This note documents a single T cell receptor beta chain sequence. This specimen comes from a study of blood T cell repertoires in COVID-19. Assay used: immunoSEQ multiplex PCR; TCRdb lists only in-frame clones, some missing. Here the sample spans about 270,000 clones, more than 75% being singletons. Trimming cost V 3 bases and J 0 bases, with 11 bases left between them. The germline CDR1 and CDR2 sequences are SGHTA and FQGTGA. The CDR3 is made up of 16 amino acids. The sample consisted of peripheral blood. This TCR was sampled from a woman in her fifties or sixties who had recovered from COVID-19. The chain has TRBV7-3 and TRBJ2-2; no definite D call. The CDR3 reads CASSFLPRSNTGELFF. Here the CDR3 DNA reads TGTGCCAGCAGCTTTCTCCCCAGATCGAACACCGGGGAGCTGTTTTTT.